This T cell receptor (beta chain) was documented in a study of shared clonotypes between healthy human individuals. Study-wide context: Samples came from two female and a few male donors aged 18 to 49.

The length of the CDR3 is 15 residues. With V trimmed by 3 bases and J by 5 bases, 9 bases remained unmatched. Germline CDR1 reads MGHDK; CDR2 reads SYGVNS. The authors sequenced unsorted PBMC DNA on ten immunoSEQ deep assay plates. TCRdb's table, derived via immunoSEQ multiplex PCR, lists solely in-frame clones and lacks some. This table has about 490,000 clones, 70% to 85% appearing once. The sequence was collected from a woman aged 40 to 50 in good health. Some clones in this sample may be carry-over from other donors' samples. The chain employs TRBV25-1 and TRBJ2-5; 7 bases are a match to TRBD2. The sequenced material came from PBMCs. The CDR3 reads CASSEFAGDLETQYF. The CDR3 DNA follows: TGTGCCAGCAGTGAGTTTGCGGGAGACTTGGAGACCCAGTACTTC. The full variable domain, completed using reference TRBV25-1 and TRBJ2-5, is EADIYQTPRYLVIGTGKKITLECSQTMGHDKMYWYQQDPGMELHLIHYSYGVNSTEKGDLSSESTVSRIRTEHFPLTLESARPSHTSQYLCASSEFAGDLETQYFGPGTRLLVL.